This T cell receptor beta chain emerged from a study of technical replicates of blood from a handful of donors. The CDR3 has 15 residues. Germline V gene data show CDR1 as LNHDA and CDR2 as SQIVND (reference sequence). With V trimmed by 7 bases and J by 1 base, 5 bases remained unmatched. The table came from immunoSEQ multiplex PCR; TCRdb's copy has only in-frame clones and leaves some out. Of about 73,000 clones listed, more than 90% are singletons. The sequencing input was PBMCs. The receptor's source is a human donor in good health. Some clones in this sample may be carry-over from other donors' samples. This rearrangement joins TRBV19 to TRBJ2-1, with TRBD1 matching over 9 bases. This CDR3 reads CASTPGQGSYNEQFF. In nucleotides, the CDR3 is TGTGCCAGTACCCCGGGACAGGGATCCTACAATGAGCAGTTCTTC.